Listed here are 20 T cell receptor beta chains from one sample, sequenced in a study of blood T cells in healthy people across ages. A sample-barcoded 5' primer and a J-beta primer mix were used in a second PCR of about 7 to 12 cycles. TCRdb passed the 5' RACE reads through MiXCR, listing each CDR3 protein once. The sample consists of more than 600,000 distinct CDR3 sequences, around 25% of them appearing once. These same records also appear under a second study, on T cells of mothers and their children.

Material for sequencing was blood. The receptors originated from a boy aged 5-17 years in good health.

This sequence joins TRBV12-3 or TRBV12-4 and TRBJ2-2; the D gene could be TRBD1 or TRBD2 (7 bases each). The CDR3 sequence is 15 residues long. Trimming removed 2 bases from V and 3 bases from J, with 10 bases in between. Written as DNA, the CDR3 is TGTGCCAGCAGTTTACAGGGGGGGTACACCGGGGAGCTGTTTTTT. It specifies CASSLQGGYTGELFF.

This clonotype was seen more than once but under ten times. CDR3 nucleotides: TGTGCCAGCAGTTACGGGGGGACGCGCGAGCAGTACTTC. It yields the protein CASSYGGTREQYF. V gene TRBV6-2 or TRBV6-3 combines with J gene TRBJ2-5; possibly TRBD2 for D (6 bases). The last part of the DNA fits TRBJ2-7 better; the J call may be wrong. From germline, CDR1 is MNHEY and CDR2 SVGEGT. This CDR3 comprises 13 residues.

The CDR3 bases are TGCGCCAGCCGGGATCCTCTCACCGGGGAGCTGTTTTTT. Translated, it gives CASRDPLTGELFF. The rearrangement links TRBV10-2 to TRBJ2-2; tentatively, D is TRBD2 (5 bases). Germline V gene sequence: CDR1 WSHSY, CDR2 SAAADI. Between the trimmed V and J ends, which lost 8 bases and 4 bases, there was a span of 11 bases. The CDR3 covers 13 residues.

This clonotype was seen a few times. At one of its ends the junction is not consistent with the germline gene, which may arise from a read error. CDR3 protein: CSASSPLNEELFF. CDR3 nucleotides: TGCAGTGCTAGCTCACCTCTTAATGAAGAACTGTTTTTT. This chain links TRBV20-1 with TRBJ1-4; D is unclear. CDR3 length: 13 residues. Germline lookup yields CDR1 DFQATT and CDR2 SNEGSKA (reference sequence).

As regards this clonotype: The junction shows a germline mismatch at one end, possibly a read error. The chain uses TRBV7-7 and TRBJ2-3, with 14 bases fitting TRBD2. The CDR3 runs 18 residues. The germline CDR1 and CDR2 sequences are SSHAT and FNYEAQ (reference sequence). CDR3 nucleotides: TGTGCTAGCAGCCCCGGGACTAGCGGGGGCCCTAGCACAGATACGCAGTATTTT. Its translation: CASSPGTSGGPSTDTQYF.

This clonotype was found a few times. V usage is TRBV18 and J usage is TRBJ2-6; the D gene is possibly TRBD1 (5 bases). Trimming took off 3 bases at V and 4 bases at J, with 13 bases between the two ends. Germline lookup yields CDR1 KGHSH and CDR2 LQKENI. This CDR3 region has 16 residues. The CDR3 nucleotides read TGTGCCAGCTCACCTCTACCAGGGTCAGGGGCCAACGTCCTGACTTTC. Translation gives CASSPLPGSGANVLTF.

The chain carries TRBV20-1 and TRBJ2-7; 7 bases agree with TRBD1. This CDR3 has 16 amino acids. J gave up 2 bases and V 0 bases, and 10 bases lay outside the gene matches. The V gene's germline CDR1 is DFQATT and CDR2 SNEGSKA (reference sequence). The CDR3 loop is CSARDPGTASTYEQYF. The CDR3 bases are TGCAGTGCTAGAGATCCGGGGACAGCTTCCACCTACGAGCAGTACTTC.

The gene calls are TRBV24-1 and TRBJ1-2; no definite D call. Trimming removed 4 bases at V and 6 bases at J, with 11 bases between. From germline, CDR1 is KGHDR and CDR2 SFDVKD. This CDR3 has 13 amino acids. This CDR3 reads CATSDPASHGYTF. As DNA, the CDR3 is TGTGCCACCAGTGACCCTGCCTCCCATGGCTACACCTTC.

This clonotype came up many times. The chain links TRBV9 to TRBJ1-1, with D hard to call. CDR3 length: 13 residues. V was shortened by 2 bases and J by 0 bases, with 5 bases between the two germline ends. Germline lookup yields CDR1 SGDLS and CDR2 YYNGEE. CDR3 region: CASSVDMNTEAFF. The DNA of the CDR3 is TGTGCCAGCAGCGTCGACATGAACACTGAAGCTTTCTTT. Filled out from reference TRBV9 and TRBJ1-1, the complete variable domain reads DSGVTQTPKHLITATGQRVTLRCSPRSGDLSVYWYQQSLDQGLQFLIQYYNGEERAKGNILERFSAQQFPDLHSELNLSSLELGDSALYFCASSVDMNTEAFFGQGTRLTVV.

This clonotype was picked up a small number of times. This chain uses TRBV3-1 with TRBJ2-1; D may be TRBD1 or TRBD2 (5 bases each). CDR1 and CDR2 (germline): LGHDT, YNNKEL (reference sequence). The CDR3 is 16 amino acids. Trimming cost V 1 base and J 0 bases, with 10 bases left between them. CDR3 nucleotides: TGTGCCAGCAGCCAAGCGGGGCTGAGCTCCTACAATGAGCAGTTCTTC. It codes for CASSQAGLSSYNEQFF.

V usage is TRBV25-1 and J usage is TRBJ2-7; 8 bases are a match to TRBD1. This CDR3 spans 16 amino acids. J gave up 1 base and V 6 bases, and 11 bases lay outside the gene matches. The germline V gene encodes CDR1 MGHDK and CDR2 SYGVNS. CDR3 loop: CASSIPGGLRSYEQYF. In DNA form, the CDR3 reads TGTGCCAGCAGCATACCAGGGGGCCTAAGATCCTACGAGCAGTACTTC.

This clonotype was detected a few times. The gene calls are TRBV6-5 and TRBJ1-5; no clear D gene. V was trimmed by 6 bases and J by 2 bases, leaving 14 bases between them. There are 15 residues in the CDR3. CDR1 is MNHEY, CDR2 SVGAGI, per germline. The CDR3 DNA follows: TGTGCCAGCAGCCCTTCCACGGTGGGCAATCAGCCCCAGCATTTT. Translating it yields CASSPSTVGNQPQHF.

Here the CDR3 DNA reads TGCGCCAGCAGCCAAGTGGGGAAGGAAAAACTGTTTTTT. Its protein is CASSQVGKEKLFF. This rearrangement joins TRBV4-1 to TRBJ1-4; no clear D gene. Trimming took off 1 base at V and 8 bases at J, with 8 bases between the two ends. The CDR3 has 13 amino acids. CDR1 MGHRA and CDR2 YSYEKL come from the germline V gene.

This clonotype was picked up a small number of times. The chain recombines TRBV20-1 with TRBJ2-6; a possible D gene is TRBD2 (6 bases). CDR1 and CDR2 from the germline V gene are DFQATT and SNEGSKA (reference sequence). V gave up 4 bases and J gave up 0 bases, with 7 bases separating them. This CDR3 is built from 14 residues. The CDR3 nucleotides read TGCAGTGCTACGCGGGGCTCTGGGGCCAACGTCCTGACTTTC. As protein: CSATRGSGANVLTF.

V is TRBV19 and J is TRBJ2-3; 9 bases are shared with TRBD1. This CDR3 contains 15 residues. V lost 1 base, J lost 3 bases, and 2 bases stayed unmatched. CDR1 LNHDA and CDR2 SQIVND come from the germline V gene (reference sequence). The CDR3 region has the DNA TGTGCCAGTAGTATAGGGGGACAGGGAACAGATACGCAGTATTTT. Translated, it gives CASSIGGQGTDTQYF.

This chain joins TRBV5-1 and TRBJ2-2; 8 bases map to TRBD2. V was clipped by 7 bases and J by 3 bases; unmatched bases: 11. The germline V gene encodes CDR1 SGHRS and CDR2 YFSETQ. The CDR3 covers 16 residues. The CDR3 loop is CASCETTSVYTGELFF. The CDR3 nucleotides read TGCGCCAGCTGCGAAACGACTAGCGTATACACCGGGGAGCTGTTTTTT.

The J gene is TRBJ1-4, the V gene TRBV12-3 or TRBV12-4, with D possibly being TRBD1 (5 bases). The CDR3 runs 15 residues. Deletions cut 6 bases from V and 5 bases from J, with 16 bases between. The CDR3, as DNA: TGTGCCAGCAGCTCGACCGGGACGGGGAATGAAAAACTGTTTTTT. This codes for CASSSTGTGNEKLFF.

This clonotype was recorded a few times. J is TRBJ2-5 and V is TRBV20-1; 8 bases are shared with TRBD1. V shed 3 bases and J 3 bases; nucleotides not matched to a gene: 24. This CDR3 is 20 amino acids long. The V gene's germline CDR1 is DFQATT and CDR2 SNEGSKA (reference sequence). In DNA, the CDR3 is TGCAGTGCTAGTAGATTTTCCTTCCCACCGGGACAGGAGACCGAAGAGACCCAGTACTTC. As protein: CSASRFSFPPGQETEETQYF.

The V and J genes are TRBV15 and TRBJ2-6; D is ambiguous. Looked up from germline, CDR1 is LNHNV and CDR2 is YYDKDF (reference sequence). This CDR3 is 16 amino acids long. The V gene lost 0 bases and the J gene lost 4 bases, with 10 bases spanning the gap. CDR3 sequence: CATSRDFGTGANVLTF. The CDR3 nucleotides read TGTGCCACCAGCAGAGATTTCGGAACCGGGGCCAACGTCCTGACTTTC.

The rearrangement uses TRBV7-2 and TRBJ1-4, with D possibly matching TRBD1 (6 bases). Deletions cut 1 base from V and 0 bases from J, with 9 bases between. This CDR3 contains 16 residues. Germline V gene sequence: CDR1 SGHTA, CDR2 FQGNSA. The CDR3 reads CASSLVRTATNEKLFF. CDR3 sequence (DNA): TGTGCCAGCAGCTTAGTACGGACAGCAACTAATGAAAAACTGTTTTTT.